What follows are 9 T cell receptor beta chains derived from one specimen sequenced in a study of shared T cell receptors in the human thymus (dated by TCRdb to the early 2020s). Library construction relied on the immunoSEQ multiplex PCR assay. TCRdb holds this immuneACCESS table with in-frame rearrangements only. Some clones are missing; in checked studies, unresolved V genes explain under half, and the rest has no known cause. The sample table contains roughly 550,000 clones; only one count was recorded for 78% of them. 0.013% of the sample goes to the ten largest clones. A further study also used this sample, focusing on human thymus T cells.

The sequencing input was thymocytes. These receptors all come from a boy in the first two years of life with a congenital heart defect. Donor details come from another sample of the same person, matched by shared clones.

CDR3 protein: CASSLRGEESSYEQYF. DNA for the CDR3: TGTGCCAGCAGCTTACGGGGGGAGGAAAGCTCCTACGAGCAGTACTTC. This chain connects TRBV7-9 to TRBJ2-7; TRBD2 agrees at 7 bases. Per germline, CDR1 SEHNR and CDR2 FQNEAQ (reference sequence). Trimming cost V 2 bases and J 0 bases; bases outside gene matches: 7. This CDR3 has 16 residues. Using reference TRBV7-9 and TRBJ2-7 for the parts outside the CDR3, the full variable domain is DTGVSQNPRHKITKRGQNVTFRCDPISEHNRLYWYRQTLGQGPEFLTYFQNEAQLEKSRLLSDRFSAERPKGSFSTLEIQRTEQGDSAMYLCASSLRGEESSYEQYFGPGTRLTVT.

This clone was seen a single time. The V and J genes are TRBV6-6 and TRBJ2-1; no clear D gene. The CDR3 runs to 12 residues. The V end lost 2 bases, the J end lost 5 bases, and 4 bases lay between the germline ends. Germline V gene lookup returns CDR1 MNHNY and CDR2 SVGAGI (reference sequence). CDR3 residues: CASSYGDNEQFF. The CDR3 bases are TGTGCCAGCAGTTACGGAGACAATGAGCAGTTCTTC.

This chain connects TRBV7-3 to TRBJ2-3, with D unclear. The CDR3 totals 16 residues. Trimming removed 2 bases at V and 2 bases at J, with 14 bases between. Per the germline V gene, CDR1 is SGHTA and CDR2 is FQGTGA. The CDR3 DNA reads as TGTGCCAGCAGCTTAGAGTCGAGAGGATCCACAGATACGCAGTATTTT. Residues: CASSLESRGSTDTQYF. The variable domain in full, completed from reference TRBV7-3 and TRBJ2-3, reads GAGVSQTPSNKVTEKGKYVELRCDPISGHTALYWYRQSLGQGPEFLIYFQGTGAADDSGLPNDRFFAVRPEGSVSTLKIQRTERGDSAVYLCASSLESRGSTDTQYFGPGTRLTVL.

This clone was observed a few times. The gene calls are TRBV7-3 and TRBJ2-3, with TRBD1 as a possible D gene (5 bases). CDR3 length: 14 residues. From germline, CDR1 is SGHTA and CDR2 FQGTGA. Trimming took off 5 bases at V and 2 bases at J, with 11 bases between the two ends. The CDR3 nucleotides read TGTGCCAGCAGCCCCACAGGTGCCACAGATACGCAGTATTTT. Protein: CASSPTGATDTQYF. The entire variable domain, with the rest obtained from reference TRBV7-3 and TRBJ2-3, is as follows: GAGVSQTPSNKVTEKGKYVELRCDPISGHTALYWYRQSLGQGPEFLIYFQGTGAADDSGLPNDRFFAVRPEGSVSTLKIQRTERGDSAVYLCASSPTGATDTQYFGPGTRLTVL.

This chain uses TRBV2 with TRBJ1-5; D not certain. The germline V and J ends were trimmed by 1 base and 2 bases, with 9 bases remaining between them. This CDR3 is built from 15 residues. CDR1 is SNHLY, CDR2 FYNNEI, per germline. CDR3 sequence: CASSEGQRGNQPQHF. The CDR3 DNA sequence: TGTGCCAGCAGTGAAGGGCAGCGCGGCAATCAGCCCCAGCATTTT.

This clone has just a few counts. This chain connects TRBV28 to TRBJ2-1; 7 bases are a match to TRBD2. The germline gives CDR1 MDHEN, CDR2 SYDVKM. Trimming took 3 bases from V and 3 from J; bases not matched to a gene: 8. There are 16 residues in the CDR3. The CDR3 sequence: CASSLTLAPDYNEQFF. CDR3 nucleotides: TGTGCCAGCAGTTTGACACTAGCGCCGGACTACAATGAGCAGTTCTTC.

V gene TRBV9 combines with J gene TRBJ2-1; TRBD2 might be the D (6 bases). CDR1 and CDR2 from the germline V gene are SGDLS and YYNGEE. CDR3 length: 15 residues. The V end was cut by 0 bases, the J end by 7 bases, with 14 bases between. CDR3 residues: CASSVERTTNNEQFF. The CDR3 DNA reads TGTGCCAGCAGCGTAGAGAGGACTACTAATAATGAGCAGTTCTTC.

The chain links TRBV5-1 to TRBJ2-6; TRBD1 aligns across 9 bases. CDR3 length equals 19 residues. Germline lookup yields CDR1 SGHRS and CDR2 YFSETQ. J gave up 0 bases and V 0 bases, and 7 bases lay outside the gene matches. CDR3 region: CASSLVPGQGYSGANVLTF. As DNA, the CDR3 is TGCGCCAGCAGCTTGGTCCCGGGACAGGGATACTCTGGGGCCAACGTCCTGACTTTC.

The chain couples TRBV5-6 to TRBJ2-3; 9 positions match TRBD2. Germline V lookup: CDR1 SGHDT, CDR2 YYEEEE. V lost 1 base to trimming and J lost 3 bases; unmatched junction nucleotides: 15. The CDR3 covers 19 residues. CDR3 in DNA: TGTGCCAGCAGCTTGTCGGGCGGGAGGGCCTCTCCCAAAACAGATACGCAGTATTTT. It codes for CASSLSGGRASPKTDTQYF.